This T cell receptor beta chain was identified in a study of T cell responses to AZD1222 COVID-19 vaccine (dated by TCRdb to the early 2020s). For the wider study: TCR sequencing covered over 230 trial participants: 200 to 220 given two doses of AZD1222 and 26 given two doses of MenACWY control vaccine. Trial participants were enrolled by age into 18-55, 56-69 and 70-plus year subgroups, with 148, 28 and 57 TCR-sequenced participants respectively. Points the paper makes about the study in general: Vaccine-associated CD4 TCRs spanned the whole spike protein, with dominant responses in regions 160-218 and 743-854. Epitopes outside the regions mutated in the B.1.351 and B.1.1.7 variants were reportedly recognized by nearly half of the unique spike-specific TCRs. Participants were mostly white British, with more females than males. The authors suggested clonal diversity may have been underestimated. Conclusions about previously exposed vaccinees were limited because only 5 or 6 AZD1222 recipients were SARS-CoV-2 seropositive at baseline. A significant rise in spike-specific TCR breadth and depth was observed after two AZD1222 doses relative to day 0 and relative to MenACWY recipients. Because no samples from the day 14 peak response were available, repertoires could be characterized only after the peak T cell response. The 56-69-year group was small, and its depth increase did not reach significance, likely because of low power.

The sample's time point, from its label and the paper: about 28 days (+/-7) after the second vaccine dose. Interpreted using the paper, the treatment or condition label stands for: meningococcal conjugate vaccine given as trial control. Vaccinee samples came from UK trials COV001 and COV002, including a single-blind randomized controlled phase 2/3 trial of AZD1222 (ChAdOx1 nCoV-19) in healthy adults. For TCRbeta chain sequencing, PBMC samples were collected from trial participants at day 0 and at day 28 after the second dose. Points on this clone: The antigen it binds to is not known. Base qualities are not at hand, and no much larger clone is one base apart.

The germline V end is reduced by 3 bases and the J end by 3 bases; junction bases left unmatched: 5. According to the germline V gene, CDR1 reads MGHRA and CDR2 reads YSYEKL. The CDR3 has 15 amino acids, counting the end cysteine and phenylalanine. Solely the CDR3 DNA is kept, with 45 bases framed from the first base. The CDR3 regions of human TCRbeta chains were subjected to immunosequencing. Per the source publication's procedure: TCRs in the repertoires were compared against a reference library of SARS-CoV-2-specific TCRs that had been generated with the MIRA antigen-specificity platform. Breadth was defined as the fraction of unique TCRs that were SARS-CoV-2-associated. Depth was defined as the fraction of total T cells that were SARS-CoV-2-associated. Using the MIRA data, every spike-specific TCR was mapped to the spike region that the TCR reacted to and assigned to either a CD4 or a CD8 class. Log10-transformed breadth and depth values were compared by one-way ANOVA with Sidak's multiple comparisons tests. Entries here come from immuneACCESS through TCRdb and include only in-frame sequences with V and J called. Some clones fail to appear in such tables; in the studies checked, an unresolved V gene covers under half of the shortfall, and the cause of the remainder is unknown. V, J and clone size were drawn from that table, and D and trimming were deduced from the DNA. Present in this sample are around 150,000 clones, approximately 85% of which were seen just once. The ten largest clones capture less than 9.5% of the sample.

The sequence came from an adult who received the MenACWY meningococcal vaccine as a control. The specimen comprised peripheral blood, sampled 28 days after the second dose of the MenACWY control vaccine. The rearrangement combines TRBV4-1 with TRBJ2-3; TRBD2 lines up with 8 middle nucleotides. The nucleotide sequence is given as TGCGCCAGCAGCCACCTACTAGCGGAGACAGATACGCAGTATTTT. This encodes CASSHLLAETDTQYF.